This T cell receptor (beta chain) was found in a study of shared clonotypes between healthy human individuals. Study donors comprised healthy, HIV-negative adults devoid of recent acute infection or vaccination. The assay was carried out at the deep level. Method: immunoSEQ multiplex PCR; TCRdb's copy keeps in-frame clones and lacks some. This sample has about 600,000 clones, with roughly 79% found just once. This CDR3 spans 13 amino acids. Germline CDR1 is MNHEY and CDR2 is SMNVEV (reference sequence). This receptor was identified in a middle-aged woman in good health. Some clones in this sample may be carry-over from other donors' samples. This chain joins TRBV27 and TRBJ2-7, with D possibly matching TRBD1 (5 bases). Sequenced material: PBMCs. For the CDR3, the DNA is TGTGCGATCAGGGCCGGAAGCTCCTACGAGCAGTACTTC. Translated: CAIRAGSSYEQYF.